This record covers a single TCR beta chain. This sample is part of a study of blood T cell repertoires in COVID-19. In the authors' workflow: Reference gene primers were amplified, and this amplification served to estimate nucleated cell counts. Sequencing used immunoSEQ multiplex PCR; TCRdb keeps in-frame clones, though not all of them. V and J calls and clone size are as listed in that table; D and trimming were resolved from the DNA. This sample carries 45,000 or so clones, over 75% of them seen once, and the ten largest clones take approximately 15%. The CDR3 totals 15 residues. Germline V gives CDR1 KGHSH, CDR2 LQKENI. The V and J ends lost 3 bases and 6 bases, in that order; junction bases with no gene match: 8.

This receptor was taken from a human donor in a cohort sampled during active COVID-19. The sample was peripheral blood. J is TRBJ2-3 and V is TRBV18; 8 bases line up with TRBD2. CDR3 sequence: CASSPLGLVSDTQYF. For the CDR3, the DNA is TGTGCCAGCTCACCCTTGGGACTAGTCTCGGATACGCAGTATTTT.